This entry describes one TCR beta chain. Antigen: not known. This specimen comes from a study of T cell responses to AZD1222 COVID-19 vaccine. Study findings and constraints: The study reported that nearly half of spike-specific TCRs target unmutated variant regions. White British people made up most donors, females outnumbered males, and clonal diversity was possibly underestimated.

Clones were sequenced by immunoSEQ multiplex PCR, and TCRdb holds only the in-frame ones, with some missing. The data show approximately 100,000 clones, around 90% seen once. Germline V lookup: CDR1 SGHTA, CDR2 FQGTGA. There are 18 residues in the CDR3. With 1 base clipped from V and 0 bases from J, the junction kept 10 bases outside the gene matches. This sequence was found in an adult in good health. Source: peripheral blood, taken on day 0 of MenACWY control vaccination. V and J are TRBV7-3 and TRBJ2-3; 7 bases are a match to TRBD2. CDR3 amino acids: CASSLRGRGRESTDTQYF. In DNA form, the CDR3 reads TGTGCCAGCAGCTTAAGGGGGAGAGGGCGGGAGAGCACAGATACGCAGTATTTT.